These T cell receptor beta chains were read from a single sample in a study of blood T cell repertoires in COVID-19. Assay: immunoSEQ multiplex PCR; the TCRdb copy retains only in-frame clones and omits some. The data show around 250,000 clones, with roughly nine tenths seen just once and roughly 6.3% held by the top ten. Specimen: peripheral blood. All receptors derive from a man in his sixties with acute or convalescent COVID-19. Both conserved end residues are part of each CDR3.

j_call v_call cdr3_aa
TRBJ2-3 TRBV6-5 CASLAGGTDTQYF
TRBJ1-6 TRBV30 CAIAEDYNSPLHF
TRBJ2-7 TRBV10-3 CAISESSIGVRAPYEQYF
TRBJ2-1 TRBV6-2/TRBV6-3 CASSYLPSGRSEQFF
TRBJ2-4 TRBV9 CASSPHGLAGEVKNIQYF
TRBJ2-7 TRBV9 CASSAGPGTSGGTYEQYF
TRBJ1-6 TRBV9 CASSATGVSPLHF
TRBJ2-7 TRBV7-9 CASSPWDMSYEQYF
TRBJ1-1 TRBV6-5 CASTRGGTTEAFF
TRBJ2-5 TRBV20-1 CSAGDETQYF
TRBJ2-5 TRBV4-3 CASSQDFRGGQETQYF
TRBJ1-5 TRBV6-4 CARRQEVDNQPQHF
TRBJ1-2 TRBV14 CASSQDLPGASYGYTF
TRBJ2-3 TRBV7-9 CASSVSGLGTDTQYF
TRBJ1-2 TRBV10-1 CASSESLRQGYYGYTF
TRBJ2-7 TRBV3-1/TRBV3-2 CASSQDHLTSAYEQYF
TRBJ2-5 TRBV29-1 CSVVGGQETQYF
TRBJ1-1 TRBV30 CAWRIWDRAFF
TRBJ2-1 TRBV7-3 CASSETGTGTSSEQFF
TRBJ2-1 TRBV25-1 CASSDPLGGSGYNEQFF
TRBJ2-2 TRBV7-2 CASSLVRLPSAGELFF
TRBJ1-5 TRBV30 CAWSDVAVNQPQHF
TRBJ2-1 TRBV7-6 CASSPTVPARYNEQFF
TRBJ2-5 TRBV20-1 CSASTSGSKGTQYF
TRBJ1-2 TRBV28 CASRRQGNGYTF
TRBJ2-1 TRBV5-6 CASRGTSGLAGGSEQFF
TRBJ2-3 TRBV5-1 CASSLYGTGEDTQYF
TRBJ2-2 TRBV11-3 CASSLVIPGGELFF
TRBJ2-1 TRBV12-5 CASGPPPDRGGHEQFF
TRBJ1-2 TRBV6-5 CASSQPTGESYGYTF
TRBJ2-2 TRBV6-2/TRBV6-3 CASSTGRDGTGELFF
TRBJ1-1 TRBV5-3 CARSLWAGGTEAFF
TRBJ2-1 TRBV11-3 CASSLGPPGTSGEQFF
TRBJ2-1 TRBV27 CASGLGSSYNEQFF
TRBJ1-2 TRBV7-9 CASSPRAGGYTF
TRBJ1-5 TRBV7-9 CASSLVTGGVSNQPQHF
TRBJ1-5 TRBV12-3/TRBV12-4 CASSSRAQPQHF
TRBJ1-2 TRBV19 CASNRGTGGFSSGYTF
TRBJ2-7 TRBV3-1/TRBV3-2 CASSQNPIRDEQYF
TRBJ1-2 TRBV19 CASSIEQGRYGYTF